A selection of T cell receptor beta chains follows, all from one sample in a study of regulatory T cells in long-lasting Graves disease. Each CDR3 protein is one row after TCRdb ran MiXCR on the multiplex PCR reads. The repertoire consists of more than 300,000 distinct CDR3 sequences, with roughly 15% occurring once and the leading ten covering around 21%. These data were also filed under a second study, of T cells in Graves' hyperthyroidism and ophthalmopathy.

The sequencing here drew on peripheral blood mononuclear cells (PBMCs), taken at new diagnosis, from a patient treated with antithyroid drugs. Receptors originate from a woman between 18 and 29 years old with Graves disease. The CDR3 runs from the conserved cysteine through the conserved F or W. The D gene is left open where the match is weak. A row's size may be missing; if present it is once, few, many or a size class.

CATLPSGNGLEQFF	TGTGCCACTCTACCTAGCGGGAATGGCCTTGAGCAGTTCTTC	many	TRBD2	TRBV2	TRBJ2-1
CSVVTGVGSYEQYF	TGCAGCGTGGTGACAGGGGTTGGCTCCTACGAGCAGTACTTC	few	TRBD1	TRBV29-1	TRBJ2-7
CASSEGQGGSPLHF	TGTGCCAGCAGTGAAGGGCAGGGGGGATCACCCCTCCACTTT	many	TRBD1	TRBV6-2/TRBV6-3	TRBJ1-6
CASSLASGLTDTQYF	TGTGCCAGCAGTTTGGCTAGCGGGCTAACAGATACGCAGTATTTT	many	TRBD2	TRBV28	TRBJ2-3
CASSQGTGNTEAFF	TGTGCCAGCAGCCAAGGCACAGGGAACACTGAAGCTTTCTTT	once	NA	TRBV3-1	TRBJ1-1
CATSDSGTPNEKLFF	TGTGCCACCAGTGACTCCGGGACACCTAATGAAAAACTGTTTTTT	few	NA	TRBV24-1	TRBJ1-4
CASSSGGLGNTIYF	TGTGCCAGCAGTTCAGGGGGTCTTGGAAACACCATATATTTT	many	TRBD1	TRBV6-5	TRBJ1-3
CASSQEGLFYEQYF	TGCGCCAGCAGCCAAGAGGGACTATTCTACGAGCAGTACTTC	NA	TRBD2	TRBV4-1	TRBJ2-7
CASSSPGSEAFF	TGTGCCAGCAGTAGTCCGGGCTCTGAAGCTTTCTTT	many	NA	TRBV5-1	TRBJ1-1
CASRADSNQPQHF	TGTGCCAGCAGGGCAGACAGCAATCAGCCCCAGCATTTT	many	NA	TRBV2	TRBJ1-5
CASSFVSLTDTQYF	TGTGCCAGCAGTTTTGTCTCTCTGACAGATACGCAGTATTTT	many	NA	TRBV28	TRBJ2-3
CASSKAGGLYEQYF	TGTGCCAGCAGCAAAGCGGGAGGGCTTTACGAGCAGTACTTC	many	TRBD2	TRBV6-2/TRBV6-3	TRBJ2-7
CASSPPRGANVLTF	TGTGCCAGCAGCCCTCCGAGGGGGGCAAACGTCCTGACTTTC	NA	NA	TRBV28	TRBJ2-6
CASSQGLAGLAPYEQYF	TGTGCCAGCAGTCAGGGACTAGCGGGTCTTGCCCCCTACGAGCAGTACTTC	many	TRBD2	TRBV12-3/TRBV12-4	TRBJ2-7
CATLGYNEQFF	TGTGCCACCTTAGGTTACAATGAGCAGTTCTTC	many	NA	TRBV3-1	TRBJ2-1
CASSVMDRGFYGYTF	TGTGCCAGCAGCGTAATGGACAGGGGCTTCTATGGCTACACCTTC	many	TRBD1	TRBV9	TRBJ1-2
CASSDRRGSTDTQYF	TGTGCCAGCAGTGATCGACGGGGGAGCACAGATACGCAGTATTTT	many	NA	TRBV2	TRBJ2-3
CASSLPGRGYTF	TGTGCCAGCAGTCTCCCGGGCCGTGGCTACACCTTC	many	NA	TRBV28	TRBJ1-2
CAIRLASHEQFF	TGTGCCATCAGGCTAGCGAGCCATGAGCAGTTCTTC	few	NA	TRBV10-3	TRBJ2-1
CASSSTGFNQPQHF	TGTGCCAGCAGCTCGACAGGGTTCAATCAGCCCCAGCATTTT	NA	TRBD1	TRBV5-6	TRBJ1-5
CASSSKSSYNSPLHF	TGTGCCAGCAGTAGCAAGAGCTCCTATAATTCACCCCTCCACTTT	many	NA	TRBV2	TRBJ1-6
CASSFLAGVLNTGELFF	TGTGCCAGCAGCTTCCTAGCGGGGGTCCTGAACACCGGGGAGCTGTTTTTT	NA	TRBD2	TRBV5-5	TRBJ2-2
CASSLKNLAGEKETQYF	TGTGCCAGCAGCTTAAAGAATCTAGCGGGAGAGAAGGAGACCCAGTACTTC	many	TRBD2	TRBV11-2	TRBJ2-5
CASSRSGGGSYNEQFF	TGTGCCAGCAGTCGTAGCGGGGGCGGCTCCTACAATGAGCAGTTCTTC	many	TRBD2	TRBV12-3/TRBV12-4	TRBJ2-1
CASSLGGTSGGRGTQYF	TGTGCCAGCAGCTTGGGGGGGACTAGCGGGGGGCGAGGTACGCAGTATTTT	NA	TRBD2	TRBV5-4	TRBJ2-3
CASSTDRGPDTQYF	TGTGCCAGCAGCACGGACAGGGGACCCGATACGCAGTATTTT	few	TRBD1	TRBV14	TRBJ2-3
CSARDRDTGELFF	TGCAGTGCTAGGGACAGGGACACCGGGGAGCTGTTTTTT	many	TRBD1	TRBV20-1	TRBJ2-2
CASSLTGQAYEQYF	TGCGCCAGCAGCTTGACAGGACAGGCCTACGAGCAGTACTTC	many	TRBD1	TRBV5-1	TRBJ2-7
CASRVGTDNSPLHF	TGTGCCAGCAGAGTAGGGACAGACAATTCACCCCTCCACTTT	NA	TRBD1	TRBV27	TRBJ1-6
CASSRTATSNQPQHF	TGTGCCAGCAGCCGGACAGCTACTAGCAATCAGCCCCAGCATTTT	few	NA	TRBV5-5	TRBJ1-5
CASSQVGEEGEQFF	TGTGCCAGCAGCCAAGTTGGGGAGGAGGGTGAGCAGTTCTTC	many	NA	TRBV3-1	TRBJ2-1
CASSPRIQGAGETQYF	TGTGCCAGCTCACCTCGGATTCAGGGGGCCGGAGAGACCCAGTACTTC	many	TRBD1	TRBV18	TRBJ2-5
CASSREGRNQPQHF	TGTGCCAGCAGTAGAGAGGGTCGCAATCAGCCCCAGCATTTT	few	NA	TRBV6-1	TRBJ1-5
CASSLEGERRVEQYF	TGTGCCAGCTCACTCGAAGGCGAGCGGCGGGTGGAGCAGTACTTC	NA	NA	TRBV18	TRBJ2-7